One and the same sample provided the 10 T cell receptor beta chains below, sequenced in a study of blood T cell repertoires in COVID-19. Generated by immunoSEQ multiplex PCR, the TCRdb table keeps only in-frame clones and is missing some. The profile shows roughly 260,000 clones, about 90% of them singletons. The sample comprised peripheral blood. The receptor source for this set is a person between 18 and 35 years old with COVID-19, enrolled during active disease.

The chain links TRBV2 to TRBJ1-3, with D unclear. Germline V gene data show CDR1 as SNHLY and CDR2 as FYNNEI. CDR3 length: 16 residues. V was clipped by 7 bases and J by 0 bases, with 16 bases between them. This chain's CDR3 is CASTSEVSSSGNTIYF. In DNA form, the CDR3 reads TGTGCCAGCACATCCGAAGTTTCGAGCTCTGGAAACACCATATATTTT.

The chain uses TRBV2 and TRBJ2-3; the D gene is possibly TRBD2 (5 bases). The CDR3 is made up of 14 amino acids. Germline-derived CDR1 and CDR2 are SNHLY and FYNNEI. Trimming left V 8 bases short and J 1 base short, with 13 bases between. The CDR3 region is CASFGVRGTDTQYF. CDR3 nucleotides: TGTGCCAGCTTCGGGGTCCGTGGCACAGATACGCAGTATTTT.

This chain joins TRBV19 and TRBJ1-1, with D tentatively TRBD1 (6 bases). There are 13 residues in the CDR3. Trimming removed 2 bases from V and 5 bases from J, with 9 bases in between. Looked up from germline, CDR1 is LNHDA and CDR2 is SQIVND (reference sequence). In nucleotides, the CDR3 is TGTGCCAGTAGTATAACAGGGATGACTGAAGCTTTCTTT. Translating gives CASSITGMTEAFF.

This chain joins TRBV19 and TRBJ1-4, with D possibly being TRBD1 (6 bases). Germline CDR1 and CDR2: LNHDA and SQIVND (reference sequence). The V end was cut by 8 bases, the J end by 8 bases, with 21 bases between. There are 15 residues in the CDR3. The CDR3 loop reads CASSIAGGPWEKLFF. DNA for the CDR3: TGTGCCAGTTCCATCGCCGGGGGGCCTTGGGAAAAACTGTTTTTT.

The chain combines TRBV28 with TRBJ1-2, with D perhaps TRBD1 (5 bases). CDR3 length: 15 amino acids. Germline loops: CDR1 MDHEN, CDR2 SYDVKM. V was trimmed by 3 bases and J by 5 bases, leaving 16 bases between them. In DNA form, the CDR3 reads TGTGCCAGCAGTTTGCCCATCGACAGTATTTATGGCTACACCTTC. It yields the protein CASSLPIDSIYGYTF.

The DNA of the CDR3 is TGCGCCAGCAGCCAAGTCCTTTCCCGCGGGAGCACAGATACGCAGTATTTT. Encoded protein: CASSQVLSRGSTDTQYF. This chain uses TRBV4-3 with TRBJ2-3; TRBD2 might be the D (5 bases). The CDR3 totals 17 residues. Germline V gene data show CDR1 as LGHNA and CDR2 as YSLEER. Trimming cost V 1 base and J 0 bases, with 14 bases left between them.

The chain is built from TRBV21-1 and TRBJ2-2; the DNA was not compared with TRBD2, the D call given in the table. TRBV21-1 is recorded as a pseudogene. The CDR3 sequence is 16 residues long. As DNA, the CDR3 is TGTGCCAGCAGCGTTGAAGGCCCGGCGGGCACCGGGGAGCTGTTTTTT. It codes for CASSVEGPAGTGELFF.

The chain couples TRBV9 to TRBJ2-3, with 12 positions matching TRBD2. Germline values: CDR1 SGDLS, CDR2 YYNGEE. V lost 3 bases, J lost 5 bases, and 1 base stayed unmatched. The CDR3 totals 14 residues. The CDR3 here is CASSAGLAGDTQYF. DNA of the CDR3: TGTGCCAGCAGCGCGGGACTAGCGGGAGATACGCAGTATTTT.

This clone was counted once. The chain links TRBV7-9 to TRBJ2-1, with 8 bases matching TRBD2. V was clipped by 5 bases and J by 7 bases; unmatched bases: 7. The germline gives CDR1 SEHNR, CDR2 FQNEAQ (reference sequence). The CDR3 has 14 amino acids. The DNA of the CDR3 is TGTGCCAGCAGCCCTACCGGGACTAGGAATGAGCAGTTCTTC. Translating it yields CASSPTGTRNEQFF.

This clone was found once. The chain has TRBV19 and TRBJ1-3; no definite D call. The CDR3 is 13 amino acids. The germline V and J ends were trimmed by 5 bases and 4 bases, with 9 bases remaining between them. Germline values: CDR1 LNHDA, CDR2 SQIVND (reference sequence). CDR3 protein: CASSAHFGNTIYF. The CDR3 DNA follows: TGTGCCAGTAGTGCTCACTTCGGAAACACCATATATTTT.